The T cell receptor (beta chain) described here comes from a study of blood T cells in healthy people across ages. Study-wide results and caveats: When set beside aged donors, long-lived donors presented more naive CD4+ cells and higher diversity.

Germline CDR1 is DFQATT and CDR2 is SNEGSKA (reference sequence). The CDR3 sequence is 11 residues long. Points on this clonotype: Its antigen remains unidentified. A junction boundary mismatches the germline segment, possibly from a read error.

Together with a sample-barcoded 5' primer, a J-beta primer mix was included in a second PCR lasting roughly 6 to 12 cycles. TCRdb independently ran MiXCR on the 5' RACE reads; one entry per CDR3 protein. Seen here are roughly 800,000 distinct CDR3 sequences, roughly 26% observed once, and the top ten hold around 3%. These data also featured in a second study, about T cells of mothers and their children. As reported in that work: Donation came from a few healthy Caucasian mothers together with their six children. Comparable shaping of TCR recombination output by thymic selection was observed in related and unrelated pairs.

The sequence came from a boy between 10 and 17 years old in good health. The source material was blood. This chain connects TRBV20-1 to TRBJ2-7; D call uncertain. The chain's CDR3 is CSARDRHEHYF. DNA for the CDR3: TGCAGTGCTAGAGATCGTCACGAGCATTACTTC.